This is a list of T cell receptor beta chains from one sample in a study of identical twins. In TCRdb, the 5' RACE reads were re-called with MiXCR into one record per CDR3 protein. The sample has hundreds of thousands of distinct CDR3 sequences, roughly 6.2% seen once; the top ten hold roughly 1.8%. Sequenced: naive T cells sorted from blood. All receptors come from a man between 18 and 29 years old in good health. The CDR3 runs from the conserved cysteine through the conserved F or W. D genes are given only for firm matches. Size tells how often a clone was seen (once, few, many) or the class of an expanded clone, and some rows leave it out.

J,size,D,V,DNA,CDR3
TRBJ2-5,NA,NA,TRBV25-1,TGTGCCAGCAGACCATCACAGGGAGGGTTACAAGAGACCCAGTACTTC,CASRPSQGGLQETQYF
TRBJ2-2,many,TRBD2,TRBV5-1,TGCGCCAGCAGCTTGGAGGGCGGGAGTGTTACCGGGGAGCTGTTTTTT,CASSLEGGSVTGELFF
TRBJ2-7,NA,TRBD2,TRBV29-1,TGCAGCGTTGCTGGACTAGCATCCTACGAGCAGTACTTC,CSVAGLASYEQYF
TRBJ2-5,many,TRBD2,TRBV5-1,TGCGCCAGCAGCTTTTCCTCACAGGTGGCAGCGGGAGGGACTCAAGAGACCCAGTACTTC,CASSFSSQVAAGGTQETQYF
TRBJ1-1,many,NA,TRBV28,TGTGCCAGCAGTTTAAGGGCAGAACTGAACACTGAAGCTTTCTTT,CASSLRAELNTEAFF
TRBJ2-5,few,TRBD1,TRBV2,TGTGCCAGCAGTGAAGCAGCCGGGACAGGGATGGCGGAGACCCAGTACTTC,CASSEAAGTGMAETQYF
TRBJ2-1,NA,TRBD2,TRBV6-5,TGTGCCAGCAGTTACTCACCCCTAGCGGTGTTGGGAAACAATGAGCAGTTCTTC,CASSYSPLAVLGNNEQFF
TRBJ2-3,once,NA,TRBV19,TGTGCCAGTAGTGGTCTGTCAGATACGCAGTATTTT,CASSGLSDTQYF
TRBJ2-5,few,NA,TRBV12-5,TGTGCTAGTGGTTTGGGGGCAGAGACCCAGTACTTC,CASGLGAETQYF
TRBJ1-2,few,NA,TRBV19,TGTGCCAGTAGTCCAGGGCAGGTATTCGGCTACACCTTC,CASSPGQVFGYTF
TRBJ1-2,many,NA,TRBV12-3/TRBV12-4,TGTGCCAGCTTTGTTATGGCGGAGGGTGGCTACACCTTC,CASFVMAEGGYTF
TRBJ2-1,many,NA,TRBV12-3/TRBV12-4,TGTGCCAGCAGTTTTGTTTCTGGGTTAGAGCAGTTCTTC,CASSFVSGLEQFF
TRBJ1-5,many,NA,TRBV27,TGTGCCAGCAGTTTAACGTACGGGCAGCCCCAGCATTTT,CASSLTYGQPQHF
TRBJ2-1,many,NA,TRBV7-9,TGTGCCAGCAGCTTAGAGGGCGGGATAAGTGATGAGCAGTTCTTC,CASSLEGGISDEQFF
TRBJ2-1,many,NA,TRBV20-1,TGCAGTGCTAGACGGGCTAACTACAATGAGCAGTTCTTC,CSARRANYNEQFF
TRBJ2-7,NA,NA,TRBV20-1,TGCAGTGCTAGAGATCTTCCGGGGAGGGACAGCGGGGAGCAGTACTTC,CSARDLPGRDSGEQYF
TRBJ2-7,few,NA,TRBV24-1,TGTGCCACCAGTGATACGGATTGGAACGAGCAGTACTTC,CATSDTDWNEQYF
TRBJ2-5,NA,TRBD2,TRBV3-1,TGTGCCAGCAGCCAAGGCGGGACTACCTCCCGGGAGACCCAGTACTTC,CASSQGGTTSRETQYF
TRBJ1-5,few,NA,TRBV12-3/TRBV12-4,TGTGCCAGCAGCACCCCCGATCAGCCCCAGCATTTT,CASSTPDQPQHF
TRBJ1-6,many,NA,TRBV20-1,TGCAGTGCACCAGGGCCCTATAATTCACCCCTCCACTTT,CSAPGPYNSPLHF
TRBJ2-7,many,NA,TRBV28,TGTGCCAGCAGTTTTAGCGGTGTAGCCTACGAGCAGTACTTC,CASSFSGVAYEQYF
TRBJ2-3,few,TRBD2,TRBV2,TGTGCCAGCAGTGAAAGAGCTAGCGGGAGCACAGATACGCAGTATTTT,CASSERASGSTDTQYF
TRBJ1-3,many,NA,TRBV5-5,TGTGCCAGCAGCCAGGTTCGGGGTGAAGGAAACACCATATATTTT,CASSQVRGEGNTIYF
TRBJ2-6,many,TRBD1,TRBV4-2,TGTGCCAGCAGCCAGGAGGGACAGGGAGGAATTGGAGCCAACGTCCTGACTTTC,CASSQEGQGGIGANVLTF
TRBJ1-5,many,NA,TRBV28,TGTGCCAGCAGTGACTTGGGCAATCAGCCCCAGCATTTT,CASSDLGNQPQHF
TRBJ2-1,many,NA,TRBV20-1,TGCAGTGCTAGTCGGGAGTTAGGCAATGAGCAGTTCTTC,CSASRELGNEQFF
TRBJ2-5,many,TRBD2,TRBV29-1,TGCAGCGTTGTGGGACTAGCATCGGAGACCCAGTACTTC,CSVVGLASETQYF
TRBJ1-2,NA,NA,TRBV28,TGTGCCAGCAGTTTAGAATTGGGGAACTATGGCTACACCTTC,CASSLELGNYGYTF
TRBJ2-3,many,TRBD2,TRBV7-2,TGTGCCAGCAGCCCAGGACTAGCGGGCCTCAGCACAGATACGCAGTATTTT,CASSPGLAGLSTDTQYF
TRBJ2-7,few,NA,TRBV28,TGTGCCAGCAGCCTTCCGGGATCATTCTACGAGCAGTACTTC,CASSLPGSFYEQYF
TRBJ1-1,NA,NA,TRBV12-3/TRBV12-4,TGTGCCAGCAGTTTTCCGGGGCGGGGCGGCACTGAAGCTTTCTTT,CASSFPGRGGTEAFF
TRBJ1-4,few,NA,TRBV9,TGTGCCAGCAGCGTAGGTTCCAGGGACGATGAAAAACTGTTTTTT,CASSVGSRDDEKLFF
TRBJ1-1,many,NA,TRBV3-1,TGTGCCAGCAGCCGCAAAATGGGGGGACGGAATGAAGCTTTCTTT,CASSRKMGGRNEAFF
TRBJ2-7,few,NA,TRBV7-9,TGTGCCACGACCTTAGGTGGCCGCGAGGCCTACGAGCAGTACTTC,CATTLGGREAYEQYF
TRBJ2-4,NA,NA,TRBV28,TGTGCCAGCAGGGTGGAACTCCGCGGGACCCCGTACTTC,CASRVELRGTPYF
TRBJ2-5,NA,NA,TRBV15,TGTGCCACCACCTCTTTGGGGGGAACGTACCAAGAGACCCAGTACTTC,CATTSLGGTYQETQYF
TRBJ1-2,NA,NA,TRBV5-1,TGCGCCAGCAGCTTGGGGTCCACAGGGAGGGATGGCTACACCTTC,CASSLGSTGRDGYTF
TRBJ2-3,many,NA,TRBV27,TGTGCCAGCAGTTCTTACAGGGTGGATACGCAGTATTTT,CASSSYRVDTQYF
TRBJ1-1,NA,NA,TRBV6-5,TGTGCCAGCAGTTACTTCGGTGTCCAACAGGACACTGAAGCTTTCTTT,CASSYFGVQQDTEAFF
TRBJ2-2,many,NA,TRBV5-1,TGCGCCAGCAGCTCAAGGGACGGGGAGCTGTTTTTT,CASSSRDGELFF
TRBJ2-7,NA,NA,TRBV7-7,TGTGCCAGCAGCTTAGCGGACAGTCCCAACTACGAGCAGTACTTC,CASSLADSPNYEQYF
TRBJ1-5,few,TRBD1,TRBV7-9,TGTGCCAGCAGCTTAGGGGAGACAGGGTTCAATCAGCCCCAGCATTTT,CASSLGETGFNQPQHF
TRBJ2-3,many,NA,TRBV24-1,TGTGCCACCTGCTCTTCCAGACACACAGATACGCAGTATTTT,CATCSSRHTDTQYF
TRBJ2-1,few,TRBD1,TRBV20-1,TGCAGTGCTCGCCCGGGACAGGGGGGCAATGAGCAGTTCTTC,CSARPGQGGNEQFF
TRBJ2-7,NA,TRBD1,TRBV20-1,TGCAGTGCAATCGACAGGGCCTACTACGAGCAGTACTTC,CSAIDRAYYEQYF